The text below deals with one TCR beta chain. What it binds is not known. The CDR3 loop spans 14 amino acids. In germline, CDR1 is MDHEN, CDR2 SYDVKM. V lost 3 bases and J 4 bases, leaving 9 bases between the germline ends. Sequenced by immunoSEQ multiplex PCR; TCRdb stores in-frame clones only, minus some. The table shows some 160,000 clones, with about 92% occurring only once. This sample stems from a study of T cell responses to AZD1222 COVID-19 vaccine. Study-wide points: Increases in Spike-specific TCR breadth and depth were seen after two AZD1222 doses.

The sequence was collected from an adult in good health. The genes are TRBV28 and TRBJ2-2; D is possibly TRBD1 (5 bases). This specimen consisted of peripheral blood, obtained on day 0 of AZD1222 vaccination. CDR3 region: CASSFRQFTGELFF. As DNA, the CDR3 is TGTGCCAGCAGTTTCCGACAGTTCACCGGGGAGCTGTTTTTT.